What follows is one T cell receptor (beta chain) and its context. The V end lost 1 base, the J end lost 2 bases, and 11 bases lay between the germline ends. The CDR3 consists of 15 residues. Germline V gene data show CDR1 as LNHDA and CDR2 as SQIVND (reference sequence). TCRdb's table, derived via immunoSEQ multiplex PCR, lists solely in-frame clones and lacks some. The profile shows about 220,000 clones, about 91% of them singletons. The sample comes from a study of blood T cell repertoires in COVID-19. Turning to the study itself: Samples representing acute and convalescent COVID-19 were sourced from the United States, Italy and Spain. T cells, B-cell-depleted T cells, or PBMCs provided the cDNA or gDNA that served as material.

Self-reported history from a screening survey and questionnaire set each donor's cohort. The specimen was PBMCs or T cells enriched from blood (not recorded which). The chain carries TRBV19 and TRBJ2-5; a weak D match, TRBD1 (6 bases). This receptor was obtained from a woman aged 45-65 years with acute COVID-19. Here the CDR3 reads CASSIGRGPQETQYF. CDR3 nucleotides: TGTGCCAGTAGTATAGGCAGGGGCCCACAAGAGACCCAGTACTTC.